One sample yielded the 24 T cell receptor beta chains listed below, sequenced in a study of beta chain features in type 1 diabetes. Every bit of the isolated RNA underwent reverse transcription, so sequencing read expressed TCRB transcripts. Assay: immunoSEQ multiplex PCR; the TCRdb copy retains only in-frame clones and omits some. Altogether roughly 150,000 clones are present, approximately 8.4% being singletons, with the ten largest covering about 2.1%. What was sequenced was central memory CD4+ T cells from blood. The receptors were gathered from a woman in her late teens or twenties in good health.

This clone was detected only a few times. The chain combines TRBV29-1 with TRBJ2-5; perhaps TRBD2 as D (5 bases). Germline loops: CDR1 SQVTM, CDR2 ANQGSEA. CDR3 length: 12 residues. Trimming pared 3 bases from V and 2 bases from J, leaving 7 bases between. CDR3 nucleotide sequence: TGCAGCGTTGACCAGCGGCAAGAGACCCAGTACTTC. Translating gives CSVDQRQETQYF.

This sequence joins TRBV7-9 and TRBJ2-1; D may be TRBD1 (6 bases). In germline, CDR1 is SEHNR, CDR2 FQNEAQ (reference sequence). The CDR3 contains 15 residues. V was trimmed by 6 bases and J by 0 bases, leaving 12 bases between them. CDR3 amino acids: CASRPAGASYNEQFF. CDR3 in DNA: TGTGCCAGCAGGCCTGCAGGGGCCTCCTACAATGAGCAGTTCTTC.

The sample holds a few counts of this clone. Distinct nucleotide sequences in the sample also encode this CDR3. V is TRBV7-9 and J is TRBJ2-5, with 7 bases that match TRBD1. The CDR3 sequence is 14 residues long. Trimming took 6 bases from V and 2 from J; bases not matched to a gene: 6. From germline, CDR1 is SEHNR and CDR2 FQNEAQ (reference sequence). CDR3 bases: TGTGCCAGCAGTGACAGGGTAGCACAAGAGACCCAGTACTTC. It specifies CASSDRVAQETQYF. Supplemented by reference TRBV7-9 and TRBJ2-5, the full variable domain reads DTGVSQNPRHKITKRGQNVTFRCDPISEHNRLYWYRQTLGQGPEFLTYFQNEAQLEKSRLLSDRFSAERPKGSFSTLEIQRTEQGDSAMYLCASSDRVAQETQYFGPGTRLLVL.

This clone turned up a few times. The chain uses TRBV7-2 and TRBJ1-6; D is unclear. Per germline, CDR1 SGHTA and CDR2 FQGNSA. V was cut by 4 bases and J by 5 bases, with 9 bases left in between. The CDR3 has 14 residues. CDR3 coding DNA: TGTGCCAGCAGCTACGGCAGGCATAATTCACCCCTCCACTTT. Its protein product is CASSYGRHNSPLHF.

This rearrangement joins TRBV18 to TRBJ2-5; TRBD2 aligns across 14 bases. J lost 4 bases, V lost 3 bases, and 1 base had no gene match. CDR1 is KGHSH, CDR2 LQKENI, per germline. This CDR3 is 15 amino acids long. The CDR3 reads CASSPGLAGAETQYF. CDR3 DNA: TGTGCCAGCTCACCGGGACTAGCGGGAGCAGAGACCCAGTACTTC.

J is TRBJ2-1 and V is TRBV12-5; D is possibly TRBD2 (5 bases). Per germline, CDR1 LGHNT and CDR2 FRNRAP. The V end was cut by 2 bases, the J end by 10 bases, with 12 bases between. This CDR3 is built from 13 residues. This CDR3 is CASGLLATGEQFF. In nucleotides, the CDR3 is TGTGCTAGTGGTTTGCTAGCTACCGGAGAGCAGTTCTTC.

V usage is TRBV11-2 and J usage is TRBJ1-6; perhaps TRBD1 as D (5 bases). Germline V CDR1 and CDR2: SGHAT, FQNNGV. CDR3 length equals 15 residues. The V end lost 1 base, the J end lost 6 bases, and 10 bases lay between the germline ends. DNA for the CDR3: TGTGCCAGCAGCTTAGGGACATCTTTTAATTCACCCCTCCACTTT. It translates to CASSLGTSFNSPLHF. The full variable domain, completed using reference TRBV11-2 and TRBJ1-6, is EAGVAQSPRYKIIEKRQSVAFWCNPISGHATLYWYQQILGQGPKLLIQFQNNGVVDDSQLPKDRFSAERLKGVDSTLKIQPAKLEDSAVYLCASSLGTSFNSPLHFGNGTRLTVT.

This clone showed up just a few times. The V and J genes are TRBV4-2 and TRBJ1-1; 10 bases agree with TRBD1. With 4 bases clipped from V and 5 bases from J, the junction kept 10 bases outside the gene matches. Germline-derived CDR1 and CDR2 are LGHNA and YNFKEQ. This CDR3 region has 16 residues. As DNA, the CDR3 is TGTGCCAGCAGCCCCTACGCGGACAGGGGGTTAACTGAAGCTTTCTTT. Translated: CASSPYADRGLTEAFF.

This clone was seen more than once but under ten times. This sequence joins TRBV25-1 and TRBJ2-2, with 11 bases lining up with TRBD1. Trimming cost V 8 bases and J 6 bases; bases outside gene matches: 5. This CDR3 has 14 amino acids. Per germline, CDR1 MGHDK and CDR2 SYGVNS. CDR3 coding DNA: TGTGCCAGCTCCGGGACAGGGGGGTCCGGGGAGCTGTTTTTT. Residues: CASSGTGGSGELFF.

The chain is built from TRBV7-2 and TRBJ2-5; D call uncertain. The CDR3 has 14 residues. V was trimmed by 5 bases and J by 2 bases, leaving 12 bases between them. The V gene's germline CDR1 is SGHTA and CDR2 FQGNSA. The CDR3, as DNA: TGTGCCAGCAGCCCACAGACACATCAAGAGACCCAGTACTTC. Translating it yields CASSPQTHQETQYF.

The CDR3 coding sequence is TGTGCCAGCTCAGACTTCGGACAGAGTAATGAAAAACTGTTTTTT. Translating it yields CASSDFGQSNEKLFF. The genes are TRBV18 and TRBJ1-4; TRBD1 is a possible D gene (6 bases). The germline V gene has CDR1 KGHSH and CDR2 LQKENI. The V end was cut by 5 bases, the J end by 4 bases, with 14 bases between. The CDR3 is 15 amino acids.

In its sample, this clone was seen a few times. V and J are TRBV2 and TRBJ2-7; TRBD1 might be the D (6 bases). The V gene lost 8 bases and the J gene lost 2 bases, with 13 bases spanning the gap. The CDR3 loop spans 13 amino acids. Germline assignment: CDR1 SNHLY and CDR2 FYNNEI. The CDR3 protein is CASARDIAYEQYF. The CDR3 bases are TGTGCCAGCGCGAGGGACATTGCCTACGAGCAGTACTTC.

The table lists this clone with a few counts. This chain's CDR3 is CSVEDSSGGRETQYF. CDR3 nucleotides: TGCAGCGTTGAAGATTCTAGCGGGGGGCGAGAGACCCAGTACTTC. The chain carries TRBV29-1 and TRBJ2-5, with 11 bases aligning to TRBD2. The CDR3 loop spans 15 amino acids. CDR1 and CDR2 (germline): SQVTM, ANQGSEA. V trimming: 0 bases; J trimming: 4 bases; junction bases outside the gene matches: 4.

The chain is built from TRBV2 and TRBJ1-1; D possibly corresponds to TRBD1 (5 bases). Deletions cut 9 bases from V and 2 bases from J, with 13 bases between. Looked up from germline, CDR1 is SNHLY and CDR2 is FYNNEI. The CDR3 length is 13 residues. The CDR3: CARTRAINTEAFF. The DNA of the CDR3 is TGTGCCAGAACCAGGGCAATCAACACTGAAGCTTTCTTT.

This chain uses TRBV7-2 with TRBJ1-2; tentative D call: TRBD1 (5 bases). Trimming pared 9 bases from V and 2 bases from J, leaving 16 bases between. The germline gives CDR1 SGHTA, CDR2 FQGNSA. This CDR3 spans 14 amino acids. For the CDR3, the DNA is TGTGCCAGTCTGCCGGGGGGGGTGAACTATGGCTACACCTTC. It is translated as CASLPGGVNYGYTF. The full variable domain, with the rest looked up from reference TRBV7-2 and TRBJ1-2, is GAGVSQSPSNKVTEKGKDVELRCDPISGHTALYWYRQSLGQGLEFLIYFQGNSAPDKSGLPSDRFSAERTGGSVSTLTIQRTQQEDSAVYLCASLPGGVNYGYTFGSGTRLTVV.

The chain links TRBV6-6 to TRBJ2-5; tentative D call: TRBD1 (5 bases). The V gene lost 4 bases and the J gene lost 3 bases, with 6 bases spanning the gap. Germline V gene sequence: CDR1 MNHNY, CDR2 SVGAGI (reference sequence). CDR3 size: 12 residues. CDR3 protein: CASSSTEETQYF. CDR3 DNA sequence: TGTGCCAGCAGTTCGACAGAAGAGACCCAGTACTTC.

This clone was observed a few times. The V and J genes are TRBV28 and TRBJ2-7, with TRBD1 matching over 7 bases. The CDR3 sequence is 15 residues long. The germline V gene has CDR1 MDHEN and CDR2 SYDVKM. V dropped 5 bases and J dropped 0; count of bases not matched to a gene: 7. CDR3 loop: CASSPRTGLSYEQYF. The CDR3 DNA sequence: TGTGCCAGCAGTCCGAGGACAGGTCTCTCCTACGAGCAGTACTTC.

This clone was picked up a small number of times. The chain uses TRBV4-3 and TRBJ1-1; TRBD1 might be the D (6 bases). The CDR3 is 17 residues long. Germline assignment: CDR1 LGHNA and CDR2 YSLEER. V was trimmed by 0 bases and J by 0 bases, leaving 14 bases between them. CDR3 sequence: CASSQELGQMMNTEAFF. Here the CDR3 DNA reads TGCGCCAGCAGCCAAGAATTAGGACAGATGATGAACACTGAAGCTTTCTTT.

This clone was recorded a few times. The chain joins TRBV5-1 to TRBJ2-5; TRBD1 matches at 7 bases. Germline CDR1 and CDR2: SGHRS and YFSETQ. The V segment lost 4 bases and the J segment 5 bases; nucleotides outside the gene matches: 5. The CDR3 extends over 13 amino acids. CDR3 sequence reads: CASSRGQSETQYF. The DNA of the CDR3 is TGCGCCAGCAGCAGGGGACAGTCGGAGACCCAGTACTTC.

This clone came up a few times. The V gene is TRBV5-1, the J gene TRBJ2-3, with 10 bases identical to TRBD2. V lost 4 bases, J lost 4 bases, and 9 bases stayed unmatched. CDR1 SGHRS and CDR2 YFSETQ come from the germline V gene. This CDR3 spans 16 amino acids. CDR3 protein: CASSASSSGSPDTQYF. CDR3 nucleotide sequence: TGCGCCAGCAGCGCGAGTTCTAGCGGGAGCCCAGATACGCAGTATTTT.

The chain combines TRBV2 with TRBJ2-7; D call uncertain. Germline loops: CDR1 SNHLY, CDR2 FYNNEI. The CDR3 sequence is 12 residues long. V was shortened by 5 bases and J by 3 bases, with 8 bases between the two germline ends. This CDR3 reads CASSSQRYEQYF. The CDR3 nucleotides read TGTGCCAGCAGTTCCCAGCGCTACGAGCAGTACTTC.

V gene TRBV7-2 combines with J gene TRBJ2-3, with a possible D match to TRBD1 (6 bases). Looked up from germline, CDR1 is SGHTA and CDR2 is FQGNSA. This CDR3 has 13 amino acids. Trimming cost V 2 bases and J 7 bases, with 10 bases left between them. The CDR3 spells CASSLNQGNTQYF. CDR3 nucleotides: TGTGCCAGCAGCTTAAATCAGGGGAATACGCAGTATTTT.

The J gene is TRBJ1-1, the V gene TRBV7-2, with a tentative D call TRBD1 (5 bases). V lost 4 bases, J lost 7 bases, and 13 bases lay in between. Germline V gene sequence: CDR1 SGHTA, CDR2 FQGNSA. The CDR3 extends over 13 amino acids. The CDR3 here is CASSSSPDSEAFF. For the CDR3, the DNA is TGTGCCAGCAGCTCCTCGCCCGACAGTGAAGCTTTCTTT.

This clone was seen only a few times. V is TRBV29-1 and J is TRBJ2-3, with D possibly being TRBD1 (6 bases). Trimming removed 4 bases at V and 3 bases at J, with 14 bases between. The germline V gene has CDR1 SQVTM and CDR2 ANQGSEA. The CDR3 extends over 14 amino acids. The CDR3 loop is CSVARGYGTDTQYF. In nucleotides, the CDR3 is TGCAGCGTTGCGAGGGGGTATGGGACAGATACGCAGTATTTT.